The rows below give T cell receptor beta chains drawn from one sample of a study of blood T cells in healthy people across ages. MiXCR, run by TCRdb on the 5' RACE reads, gives a single entry per CDR3 protein. The sample carries 800,000 to 1,300,000 distinct CDR3 sequences, approximately 26% recorded once. This sample was also put to use in a study of T cells of mothers and their children.

Sequencing was done on a sample of blood. The receptors here all came from a girl aged 2 to 9 in good health. Each CDR3 is given with its conserved first and last residue. The D gene is left open where the match is weak. The listing skips clone size in some rows; elsewhere it reads once, few, many or a size class.

J gene | clone size | V gene | D gene | CDR3 DNA | CDR3 protein
TRBJ2-7 | NA | TRBV20-1 | TRBD1 | TGCAGTGCTAGGGAAAGGGGGCCCCTCTCCTACGAGCAGTACTTC | CSARERGPLSYEQYF
TRBJ1-4 | NA | TRBV10-3 | NA | TGTGCCATCAGTGAGTCTTCAGGGACTGAAAAACTGTTTTTT | CAISESSGTEKLFF
TRBJ2-1 | few | TRBV12-3/TRBV12-4 | NA | TGTGCCAGCAGTCCCGGGACCCTGTCGGATGAGCAGTTCTTC | CASSPGTLSDEQFF
TRBJ2-7 | few | TRBV12-3/TRBV12-4 | NA | TGTGCCAGCAGCCACCATTACGAAACCTCCTACGAGCAGTACTTC | CASSHHYETSYEQYF
TRBJ2-2 | NA | TRBV12-3/TRBV12-4 | NA | TGTGCCAGCAGTTTGACGGGTGACGGGGAGCTGTTTTTT | CASSLTGDGELFF
TRBJ2-5 | few | TRBV12-5 | NA | TGTGCTAGTGGGGCTGGACAGAACCAAGAGACCCAGTACTTC | CASGAGQNQETQYF
TRBJ1-5 | few | TRBV3-1 | NA | TGTGCCAGCAGCCCAAACGCTGGGGGGGCCGATAGCAATCAGCCCCAGCATTTT | CASSPNAGGADSNQPQHF
TRBJ2-5 | NA | TRBV11-2 | TRBD1 | TGTGCCAGCAGCTCCGGCGGGACAGGTGAAGAGACCCAGTACTTC | CASSSGGTGEETQYF
TRBJ1-6 | NA | TRBV28 | NA | TGTGCCAGCAGTTTGGTTCGACCTACGGCCTCCTATAATTCACCCCTCCACTTT | CASSLVRPTASYNSPLHF
TRBJ2-1 | few | TRBV7-9 | TRBD2 | TGTGCCAGCCTCAGGACTAGCTGGGACAATGAGCAGTTCTTC | CASLRTSWDNEQFF
TRBJ1-2 | few | TRBV4-3 | NA | TGCGCCAGCAGCCTCAGACGGGGCTGGGACTATGGCTACACCTTC | CASSLRRGWDYGYTF
TRBJ2-4 | NA | TRBV5-1 | NA | TGCGCCAGCAGCCCGAGGGACGCAGGAAAAAACATTCAGTACTTC | CASSPRDAGKNIQYF
TRBJ2-2 | NA | TRBV7-8 | TRBD1 | TGTGCCAGCAGCTCTGGACAGGGTCCCGGGGAGCTGTTTTTT | CASSSGQGPGELFF
TRBJ2-1 | few | TRBV6-4 | NA | TGTGCCAGCGGGGCCATCAATGAGCAGTTCTTC | CASGAINEQFF
TRBJ2-1 | few | TRBV7-2 | NA | TGTGCCAGCAGCTTAGCCGGGTCTCGGTCGTTCTTC | CASSLAGSRSFF
TRBJ1-1 | NA | TRBV6-6 | NA | TGTGCCAGCAGTTACTCCTCAGGAGAAGCTTTCTTT | CASSYSSGEAFF
TRBJ1-1 | few | TRBV11-2 | NA | TGTGCCAGCAGGGACGATGAAGCTTTCTTT | CASRDDEAFF
TRBJ2-2 | few | TRBV2 | NA | TGTGCCAGCCGTCCGACACTCACCGGGGAGCTGTTTTTT | CASRPTLTGELFF
TRBJ2-1 | few | TRBV3-1 | NA | TGTGCCAGCAGCCGCCGGGAACTTTCCTACAATGAGCAGTTCTTC | CASSRRELSYNEQFF
TRBJ2-3 | few | TRBV20-1 | TRBD1 | TGCAGTGCTAGGGGGGACAGGGCGGTAGATACGCAGTATTTT | CSARGDRAVDTQYF
TRBJ2-4 | few | TRBV12-3/TRBV12-4 | NA | TGTGCCAGCCGGGTAGGACGGGACATTCAGTACTTC | CASRVGRDIQYF
TRBJ2-1 | few | TRBV4-1 | NA | TGCGCCAGCAGCCCCAATAGCGTCAATGAGCAGTTCTTC | CASSPNSVNEQFF
TRBJ1-1 | NA | TRBV6-2/TRBV6-3 | TRBD1 | TGTGCCAGCAGTTCCTTCTCGACAGGGCTGAACACTGAAGCTTTCTTT | CASSSFSTGLNTEAFF
TRBJ2-2 | few | TRBV6-6 | TRBD2 | TGTGCCACCCAGAGGGGCAGCGGGGCCGGGGAGCTGTTTTTT | CATQRGSGAGELFF
TRBJ1-5 | NA | TRBV5-5 | TRBD1 | TGTGCCAGCAGCTGGGTCAGGGACAGTAAACTTGATAATAATCAGCCCCAGCATTTT | CASSWVRDSKLDNNQPQHF
TRBJ2-5 | NA | TRBV15 | NA | TGTGCCACCAGCAGAGGTCCAGGGGAGGAGACCCAGTACTTC | CATSRGPGEETQYF
TRBJ2-1 | NA | TRBV29-1 | NA | TGCAGCGAAGAAGAGTTCAATGAGCCGTTCTTC | CSEEEFNEPFF
TRBJ2-2 | NA | TRBV4-2 | TRBD2 | TGTGCCAGCAGGCAAGGGCTAATAGCGGGATTGAACACCGGGGAGCTGTTTTTT | CASRQGLIAGLNTGELFF
TRBJ2-1 | few | TRBV6-1 | NA | TGTGCCAGCAGTGGAGGGGGTGTGTACAATGAGCAGTTCTTC | CASSGGGVYNEQFF
TRBJ2-1 | few | TRBV7-2 | NA | TGTGCCAGCAGCTTAGGCTACTACAATGAGCAGTTCTTC | CASSLGYYNEQFF
TRBJ2-4 | NA | TRBV6-6 | TRBD2 | TGTGCCCTCGGAACTAGCGGCCCCGAGTGGGGCAAAAACATTCAGTACTTC | CALGTSGPEWGKNIQYF
TRBJ2-5 | NA | TRBV12-3/TRBV12-4 | NA | TGTGCCAGCAGTTTAGCGCCTAGCGAGGAGACCCAGTACTTC | CASSLAPSEETQYF
TRBJ2-7 | few | TRBV29-1 | NA | TGCAGCGTTGCCTCCTCGTACCCGGACGAGCAGTACTTC | CSVASSYPDEQYF